This T cell receptor beta chain is drawn from a study of T cell repertoires in cytomegalovirus infection. Overall study: Recently described HLA-C-restricted plus well-studied HLA-B-restricted CMV epitopes were used. A matching HLA type, together with CMV infection, was signaled by public TCR beta signatures. The study's findings and limits: The cumulative frequency of public TCR beta families identified carriers of CMV plus the relevant HLA. Dominant in the ex vivo response were TCR beta clonotypes restricted by HLA-C and specific for CMV.

This clonotype was counted a few times. The antigen remains undetermined. Germline V gene data show CDR1 as SGHNT and CDR2 as YENEEA. This CDR3 is built from 17 residues. The ends lost 8 bases at V and 2 bases at J; junction bases unmatched: 12. MiXCR, applied by TCRdb to the reads, yields one record per CDR3 protein. The sample yields about 480,000 distinct CDR3 sequences, around 35% seen once. The J gene is TRBJ1-1, the V gene TRBV11-3; 12 nucleotides match TRBD1. The sequence was obtained from a human donor in good health (CMV status not recorded). Some clones in this sample may be carry-over from other donors' samples. The input for sequencing was cultured PBMCs, taken from culture after CMV antigen stimulation. The CDR3 DNA is TGTGCCAGCTCCCCCTTAGGGGACAGGGGGCGAAACACTGAAGCTTTCTTT. This translates into CASSPLGDRGRNTEAFF.